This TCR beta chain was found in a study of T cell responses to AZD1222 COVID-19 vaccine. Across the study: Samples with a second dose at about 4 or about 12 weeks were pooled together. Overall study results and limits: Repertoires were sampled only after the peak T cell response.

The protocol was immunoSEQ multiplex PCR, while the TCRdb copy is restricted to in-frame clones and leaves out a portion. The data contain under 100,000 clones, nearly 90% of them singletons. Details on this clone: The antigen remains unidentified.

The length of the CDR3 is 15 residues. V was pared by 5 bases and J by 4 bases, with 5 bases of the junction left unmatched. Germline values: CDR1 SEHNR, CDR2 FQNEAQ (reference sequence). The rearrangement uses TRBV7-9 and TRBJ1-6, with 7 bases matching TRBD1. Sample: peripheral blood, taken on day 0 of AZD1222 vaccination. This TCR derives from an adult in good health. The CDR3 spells CASSARDSYNSPLHF. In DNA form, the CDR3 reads TGTGCCAGCAGCGCACGGGACAGTTATAATTCACCCCTCCACTTT. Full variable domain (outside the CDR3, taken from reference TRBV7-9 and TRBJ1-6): DTGVSQNPRHKITKRGQNVTFRCDPISEHNRLYWYRQTLGQGPEFLTYFQNEAQLEKSRLLSDRFSAERPKGSFSTLEIQRTEQGDSAMYLCASSARDSYNSPLHFGNGTRLTVT.